A selection of T cell receptor beta chains follows, all from one sample in a study of T cells after yellow fever vaccination. One entry per CDR3 protein results from TCRdb running MiXCR on the 5' RACE reads. The repertoire consists of about 340,000 distinct CDR3 sequences, with around 13% occurring once and the leading ten covering 3% to 4%. The sample here was CD4+ T cells sorted from PBMCs, taken 15 days after the yellow fever booster vaccination. Source of these receptors: a man in his late teens or twenties who received the YFV17D yellow fever vaccine. The CDR3 runs from the conserved cysteine through the conserved F or W. D genes are given only for firm matches. Rows may omit the clone size; those that give it use once, few, many or a size class.

>TRBV7-2|TRBJ2-3|.|TRBD2
TGTGCCAGCAGCTTTGGTAATAGCGGGACCACAGATACGCAGTATTTT
CASSFGNSGTTDTQYF
>TRBV30|TRBJ2-3|few|TRBD2
TGTGCCTGGCTAGCGGGGGGTGGAGATACGCAGTATTTT
CAWLAGGGDTQYF
>TRBV3-1|TRBJ1-1|few|.
TGTGCCAGCAGCCGCGGGCGGGGGACTGAAGCTTTCTTT
CASSRGRGTEAFF
>TRBV6-5|TRBJ1-1|.|TRBD1
TGTGCCAGCAGTTTGGGGACAGGAGCGGCTGAAGCTTTCTTT
CASSLGTGAAEAFF
>TRBV20-1|TRBJ1-5|.|.
TGCAGTGCTAGAGATCCAGGGCCGCAGCCCCAGCATTTT
CSARDPGPQPQHF
>TRBV29-1|TRBJ2-5|few|TRBD1
TGCAGCGTTCAGGGGCAGGGGGAACGAGAGACCCAGTACTTC
CSVQGQGERETQYF
>TRBV23-1|TRBJ1-2|.|.
TGCGCCAGCAGTCAATCGGGGGGCAGGTTCCTTATGTGGGGCTACACCTTC
CASSQSGGRFLMWGYTF
>TRBV29-1|TRBJ2-1|few|.
TGCAGCGTTGGGGCGGCCTACAATGAGCAGTTCTTC
CSVGAAYNEQFF
>TRBV7-2|TRBJ1-1|.|.
TGTGCCAGCAGCCCCCAGACCGGACGGATGAACACTGAAGCTTTCTTT
CASSPQTGRMNTEAFF
>TRBV5-6|TRBJ2-2|.|.
TGTGCCAGCAGCTATATCGGGCAACCCACCGGGGAGCTGTTTTTT
CASSYIGQPTGELFF
>TRBV9|TRBJ2-3|.|.
TGTGCCAGCAGCGCCGATATAGCAGATACGAAGTATTTT
CASSADIADTKYF
>TRBV2|TRBJ1-2|few|.
TGTGCCAGCACAGTGGCTCCTAACTATGGCTACACCTTC
CASTVAPNYGYTF
>TRBV28|TRBJ1-4|many|TRBD1
TGTGCCAGCAGTCCTCCCCGACAGGGAACTAATGAAAAACTGTTTTTT
CASSPPRQGTNEKLFF
>TRBV6-2/TRBV6-3|TRBJ2-7|many|.
TGTGCCAGCAGCCGAAGGGGACCGCGAATTACTTACGAGCAGTACTTC
CASSRRGPRITYEQYF
>TRBV3-1|TRBJ2-2|.|TRBD1
TGTGCCAGCAGCAAGCGCGGACAGGAGGTCGGGGAGCTGTTTTTT
CASSKRGQEVGELFF
>TRBV7-2|TRBJ2-7|once|.
TGTGCCAGCAGCTTAGCACACCACAGCCTGGTGGGGGAGCAGTACTTC
CASSLAHHSLVGEQYF
>TRBV20-1|TRBJ1-1|few|.
TGCAGTGCGGTCCGGGGCCCTCTGGGGATTGAAGCTTTCTTT
CSAVRGPLGIEAFF
>TRBV4-1|TRBJ1-5|.|.
TGCGCCAGCAGCCGGTTGGGAGGGAGCTATAGCAATCAGCCCCAGCATTTT
CASSRLGGSYSNQPQHF
>TRBV6-5|TRBJ2-1|many|TRBD2
TGTGCCAGCGCGGGGGGCCTGGGCAATGAGCAGTTCTTC
CASAGGLGNEQFF
>TRBV6-5|TRBJ2-4|few|.
TGTGCCAGCAGTTACCGGGCCCCGGGACCGAACATTCAGTACTTC
CASSYRAPGPNIQYF
>TRBV28|TRBJ2-5|few|.
TGTGCCAGCAGTTCCTCAGGGGGAGGGCAAGAGACCCAGTACTTC
CASSSSGGGQETQYF
>TRBV7-8|TRBJ2-4|many|TRBD1
TGTGCCAGCAGCACGGACAGGGCGGGTAACATTCAGTACTTC
CASSTDRAGNIQYF
>TRBV4-1|TRBJ2-2|.|TRBD2
TGCGCCAGCAGCCAAGATTTTCGGGGGGTGCCCGGGGAGCTGTTTTTT
CASSQDFRGVPGELFF
>TRBV18|TRBJ2-1|few|TRBD2
TGTGCCAGCTCACCGGGACTAGCCTACAATGAGCAGTTCTTC
CASSPGLAYNEQFF
>TRBV11-2|TRBJ2-5|.|.
TGTGCCAGCAGCCGCGGGGTTGGCGGAGAGACCCAGTACTTC
CASSRGVGGETQYF
>TRBV6-5|TRBJ2-3|.|.
TGTGCCAGCAGTTACTTTGGGGGGTTCGTCCCTGATACGCAGTATTTT
CASSYFGGFVPDTQYF
>TRBV5-6|TRBJ2-1|few|TRBD2
TGTGCCAGCAGCTTGATTAGCGGGGGGGCTGTTCAGCAGTTCTTC
CASSLISGGAVQQFF
>TRBV6-6|TRBJ1-5|.|TRBD1
TGTGCCAGCAGCCAACGTCAGGGGGCGAGCAATCAGCCCCAGCATTTT
CASSQRQGASNQPQHF
>TRBV7-2|TRBJ1-5|.|.
TGTGCCAGCAGCTTAGGGAGCCCCAGCAGTATCAGGGATCAGCCCCAGCATTTT
CASSLGSPSSIRDQPQHF
>TRBV7-9|TRBJ2-2|few|TRBD2
TGTGCCAGCAGCTCCGGGACTAGCGGGGCCGCGAACACCGGGGAGCTGTTTTTT
CASSSGTSGAANTGELFF
>TRBV7-9|TRBJ2-5|.|.
TGTGCCAGCAGCTCCAGACTAGTCCAAGAGACCCAGTACTTC
CASSSRLVQETQYF
>TRBV10-3|TRBJ1-3|few|TRBD1
TGTGCCATCAGTGAGAACGCAGGGGGTGGAAACACCATATATTTT
CAISENAGGGNTIYF
>TRBV6-6|TRBJ2-7|many|TRBD1
TGTGCCAGCAGTTACTCCCGGGACAGGGTCTCCTACGAGCAGTACTTC
CASSYSRDRVSYEQYF
>TRBV7-9|TRBJ2-5|.|TRBD2
TGTGCCAGCAACCGGGGGGGGTCCGAGGGAGAGACCCAGTACTTC
CASNRGGSEGETQYF
>TRBV14|TRBJ2-1|many|.
TGTGCCAGCAAGGGCGGTAACCCCTACAATGAGCAGTTCTTC
CASKGGNPYNEQFF
>TRBV7-2|TRBJ1-5|.|TRBD1
TGTGCCAGCAGCTTAGCGGGTCCAGGGGGGGGCAATCAGCCCCAGCATTTT
CASSLAGPGGGNQPQHF
>TRBV12-3/TRBV12-4|TRBJ1-1|few|.
TGTGCCAGCAGTTTCATGGGAGGAGGTACTGAAGCTTTCTTT
CASSFMGGGTEAFF
>TRBV20-1|TRBJ2-2|few|TRBD1
TGCAGTGCTGGGGGACAGTTGGACACCGGGGAGCTGTTTTTT
CSAGGQLDTGELFF
>TRBV6-5|TRBJ1-3|.|.
TGTGCCAGCAGTAGAGGCATGGCCTCTGGAAACACCATATATTTT
CASSRGMASGNTIYF
>TRBV7-3|TRBJ2-3|.|TRBD1
TGTGCCAGCAGCACATTAGACAGGGATGGCACAGATACGCAGTATTTT
CASSTLDRDGTDTQYF
>TRBV7-2|TRBJ1-5|.|.
TGTGCCAGCAGCTTTGCCCGGCCACAGCCCCAGCATTTT
CASSFARPQPQHF
>TRBV5-1|TRBJ2-7|.|.
TGCGCCAGCAGCCCGGTTATGCTTACGGGAGAGCAGTACTTC
CASSPVMLTGEQYF
>TRBV29-1|TRBJ2-3|few|.
TGCAGCGTTGCGGTCGGGGTTCTGGGCACAGATACGCAGTATTTT
CSVAVGVLGTDTQYF
>TRBV29-1|TRBJ2-1|few|TRBD2
TGCAGCGCAACCTCCAGCGGGGGGTCCTACAATGAGCAGTTCTTC
CSATSSGGSYNEQFF
>TRBV7-2|TRBJ1-1|few|.
TGTGCCAGCAGCTTAGGGGGCGAGGTCACTGAAGCTTTCTTT
CASSLGGEVTEAFF
>TRBV12-3/TRBV12-4|TRBJ2-1|many|.
TGTGCCAGCAGTCCCGCGCTGAGCTCCTACAATGAGCAGTTCTTC
CASSPALSSYNEQFF
>TRBV6-5|TRBJ2-5|.|.
TGTGCCAGCAGTTACCGGGGCTTAGGAGAGACCCAGTACTTC
CASSYRGLGETQYF
>TRBV4-3|TRBJ2-2|few|.
TGCGCCAGCAGCCAACATCCGGACACCGGGGAGCTGTTTTTT
CASSQHPDTGELFF
>TRBV9|TRBJ2-2|.|TRBD2
TGTGCCAGCAGCGTAGTCGGGGGGGCTGCCGGGGAGCTGTTTTTT
CASSVVGGAAGELFF
>TRBV7-9|TRBJ1-4|few|TRBD1
TGTGCCAGCAGCTTGCTCGGACAGGGGAATCGACTGTTTTTT
CASSLLGQGNRLFF
>TRBV4-1|TRBJ1-3|.|.
TGCGCCAGCAGCCGCTTCGGGTACAGAAACACCATATATTTT
CASSRFGYRNTIYF
>TRBV20-1|TRBJ2-7|few|TRBD1
TGCAGTGCTAGGGGGGACAGGGAGTACTACGAGCAGTACTTC
CSARGDREYYEQYF
>TRBV7-9|TRBJ1-2|few|.
TGTGCCACCCCCGCCGTAGACCCGGGGAATTATGGCTACACCTTC
CATPAVDPGNYGYTF
>TRBV6-2/TRBV6-3|TRBJ1-2|few|.
TGTGCCAGCAGTTACAGCTATGGCTACACCTTC
CASSYSYGYTF
>TRBV2|TRBJ1-1|.|TRBD1
TGTGCCAGCAGTGGGGGGACAGGGCCGACTGAAGCTTTCTTT
CASSGGTGPTEAFF
>TRBV27|TRBJ1-1|.|.
TGTGCCAGCAGTCCAGGGTATATCAGCACTGAAGCTTTCTTT
CASSPGYISTEAFF
>TRBV7-6|TRBJ2-1|few|TRBD2
TGTGCCAGCAGCCGGACTAGCGGGGGATTTTACAGTGAGCAGTTCTTC
CASSRTSGGFYSEQFF
>TRBV3-1|TRBJ2-1|.|.
TGTGCCAGCAGCCAAGATGGGGCGGGGATCAATGAGCAGTTCTTC
CASSQDGAGINEQFF
>TRBV28|TRBJ2-4|many|.
TGTGCCAGCGGGGGGAGGATTCACATTCAGTACTTC
CASGGRIHIQYF